The rows below give T cell receptor beta chains drawn from one sample of a study of coeliac disease. Assay: immunoSEQ multiplex PCR; the TCRdb copy retains only in-frame clones and omits some. The sample has under 3,000 clones, approximately 65% seen once. Sequenced material: lamina propria lymphocytes from the gut. The receptor set was obtained from a woman in her 70s with celiac disease on a gluten-free diet. CDR3s include the opening cysteine and the closing phenylalanine or tryptophan. The D gene is left open where the match is weak. For some rows the clone size is stated as once, few or many, or as a class when expanded; others skip it.

abundance | j_gene | d_gene | v_gene | CDR3nt | CDR3aa
. | TRBJ2-3 | . | TRBV5-1 | TGTGCCAGCAGCCAACCTAGCAACCCAGATACGCAGTATTTT | CASSQPSNPDTQYF
. | TRBJ2-1 | . | TRBV9 | TGTGCCAGCAGCGTAGACGGGAGTTTCTACAATGAGCAGTTCTTC | CASSVDGSFYNEQFF
. | TRBJ1-2 | . | TRBV7-8 | TGTGCCAGCAGCCCCGGGAGAGACTATGGCTACACCTTC | CASSPGRDYGYTF
. | TRBJ2-6 | . | TRBV21-1 | TGTGCCAGCAGCCAAGGGAGGGGGCCAGGGGCCAACGTCCTGACTTTC | CASSQGRGPGANVLTF
. | TRBJ1-2 | . | TRBV7-8 | TGTGCCAGCAGCTTAGAGGGACGGGGGTCCGGTGGCTACACCTTC | CASSLEGRGSGGYTF
. | TRBJ2-1 | TRBD1 | TRBV6-5 | TGTGCCAGCAGACGGACAGGGGGTATCAACAATGAGCAGTTCTTC | CASRRTGGINNEQFF
. | TRBJ2-1 | TRBD2 | TRBV11-3 | TGTGCCAGCAGCCCCCCCGGCGGGGGATACAATGAGCAGTTCTTC | CASSPPGGGYNEQFF
. | TRBJ1-1 | . | TRBV29-1 | TGCAGCGTTCTTATCGTGGGCAGGAACACTGAAGCTTTCTTT | CSVLIVGRNTEAFF
. | TRBJ2-2 | . | TRBV6-6 | . | CASSSSNTGELFF
. | TRBJ1-3 | . | TRBV7-2 | TGTGCCAGCAGCTCCCATTTTAACCCGCTAGACACCATATATTTT | CASSSHFNPLDTIYF
. | TRBJ1-2 | . | TRBV9 | TGTGCCAGCAGCCTTTCAGGGGATCCCTATGGCTACACCTTC | CASSLSGDPYGYTF
. | TRBJ2-3 | . | TRBV19 | TGTGCCAGTAGTATAGCGTTCACAGATACGCAGTATTTT | CASSIAFTDTQYF
. | TRBJ1-1 | . | TRBV7-9 | TGTGCCAGCAGCTACAGGGAGGGGACTGAAGCTTTCTTT | CASSYREGTEAFF
. | TRBJ2-3 | TRBD2 | TRBV30 | TGTGCCCGCAGCGGGGTTAGCACAGATACGCAGTATTTT | CARSGVSTDTQYF
. | TRBJ2-1 | TRBD1 | TRBV7-9 | TGTGCCAGCAGCCGACAGGGGTACAATGAGCAGTTCTTC | CASSRQGYNEQFF
. | TRBJ1-1 | . | TRBV9 | TGTGCCAGCAGCGTAGTCCTCCTGGCGGCTGAAGCTTTCTTT | CASSVVLLAAEAFF
. | TRBJ2-1 | TRBD2 | TRBV7-3 | TGTGCCAGCAGCTTAACGGGCGGGAGTAGCGGTGAGCAGTTCTTC | CASSLTGGSSGEQFF
. | TRBJ1-2 | TRBD1 | TRBV5-4 | TGTGCCAGCAGCTTGGCAGGGGGCTATGGCTACACCTTC | CASSLAGGYGYTF
. | TRBJ2-5 | TRBD2 | TRBV11-1 | TGTGCCAGCAGCCGCCTAGCGGGGTACCAAGAGGCCCAGTACTTC | CASSRLAGYQEAQYF
. | TRBJ1-2 | TRBD1 | TRBV5-1 | TGCGCCAGCAGCTTGGCCCTGACAGGGACTAACTATGGCTACACCTTC | CASSLALTGTNYGYTF
. | TRBJ2-2 | . | TRBV7-3 | TGTGCCAGCAGCTTAAGGCTAGGCACCGGGGAGCTGTTTTTT | CASSLRLGTGELFF
few | TRBJ2-4 | . | TRBV11-2 | TGTGCCAGCAGCCCACCGGGGGACCTGGGAAACATTCAGTACTTC | CASSPPGDLGNIQYF
. | TRBJ2-7 | . | TRBV6-5 | TGTGCCAGCAGTTACTCTTTTCCGGACGAGCAGTACTTC | CASSYSFPDEQYF